These 15 T cell receptor beta chains came from one sample sequenced in a study of cytomegalovirus exposure and HLA in healthy donors. A multiplex PCR was run with 60 Vbeta primers and 13 Jbeta primers. Assay: immunoSEQ multiplex PCR; the TCRdb copy retains only in-frame clones and omits some. The sample lists approximately 130,000 clones, roughly 80% seen once, with about 3% in the top ten. Sequences were obtained from PBMCs. All receptors derive from a man younger than 45 in good health and CMV-seronegative.

The J gene is TRBJ2-2, the V gene TRBV4-2; TRBD1 matches at 7 bases. Unmatched junction bases numbered 6, after V lost 6 bases and J lost 2 bases. In germline, CDR1 is LGHNA, CDR2 YNFKEQ. The CDR3 has 15 residues. This CDR3 reads CASRAQGTNTGELFF. CDR3 in DNA: TGTGCCAGCAGGGCACAGGGGACCAACACCGGGGAGCTGTTTTTT.

The chain's CDR3 is CASSLAEYQETQYF. The CDR3 bases are TGTGCCAGCAGCTTAGCGGAGTACCAAGAGACCCAGTACTTC. The chain employs TRBV7-9 and TRBJ2-5; D is unclear. The length of the CDR3 is 14 residues. The germline V gene has CDR1 SEHNR and CDR2 FQNEAQ (reference sequence). V shed 0 bases and J shed 0 bases, with 5 bases lying between them.

On this clone itself: At one end, the junction sequence differs from germline, possibly due to a read error. This CDR3 is also generated by other DNA sequences in the sample. The V call is TRBV7-9, the J call TRBJ1-2; D is unresolved. Germline CDR1 and CDR2: SEHNR and FQNEAQ (reference sequence). There are 14 residues in the CDR3. The CDR3 loop is CASSPGLSHYGYTF. The CDR3, as DNA: TGCGCCAGCAGCCCGGGGTTATCCCACTATGGCTACACCTTC. The full variable domain, in which reference TRBV7-9 and TRBJ1-2 provide the parts outside the CDR3, is DTGVSQNPRHKITKRGQNVTFRCDPISEHNRLYWYRQTLGQGPEFLTYFQNEAQLEKSRLLSDRFSAERPKGSFSTLEIQRTEQGDSAMYLCASSPGLSHYGYTFGSGTRLTVV.

The J gene is TRBJ1-6, the V gene TRBV7-9; 8 nucleotides match TRBD1. The junction had 11 bases not matched to a gene; V was cut back by 5 bases and J by 8 bases. The CDR3 contains 16 residues. The germline CDR1 and CDR2 sequences are SEHNR and FQNEAQ (reference sequence). The CDR3 sequence: CASSQSGTGRDSPLHF. The CDR3 DNA reads TGTGCCAGCAGCCAAAGCGGGACAGGACGCGATTCACCCCTCCACTTT.

This clone was counted only a few times. This chain's CDR3 is CASRQAGSSYEQYF. Here the CDR3 DNA reads TGTGCCAGCAGACAAGCGGGGAGCTCCTACGAGCAGTACTTC. The chain links TRBV5-4 to TRBJ2-7; TRBD2 matches at 7 bases. Germline CDR1 is SGHNT and CDR2 is YYREEE (reference sequence). Trimming took 5 bases from V and 0 from J; bases not matched to a gene: 5. The length of the CDR3 is 14 residues.

J is TRBJ1-5 and V is TRBV6-4, with no clear D. The CDR3 runs 15 residues. Germline V gene lookup returns CDR1 MRHNA and CDR2 SNTAGT. V lost 4 bases and J lost 3, with 13 bases in between. The CDR3 coding sequence is TGTGCCAGCAGTGCTGGAGGGAGCGACAATCAGCCCCAGCATTTT. Its translation: CASSAGGSDNQPQHF.

In DNA, the CDR3 is TGTGCCAGCTCCCGGACTAGCGGGTCGGTTGGGTTGGTCCAGTACTTC. Translation: CASSRTSGSVGLVQYF. The chain is built from TRBV2 and TRBJ2-5; TRBD2 matches at 11 bases. Trimming took 8 bases from V and 10 from J; bases not matched to a gene: 18. The length of the CDR3 is 16 residues. The germline CDR1 and CDR2 sequences are SNHLY and FYNNEI.

The chain joins TRBV6-1 to TRBJ1-5; D ambiguous. The CDR3 consists of 14 residues. Germline CDR1 is MNHNS and CDR2 is SASEGT. Trimming cost V 7 bases and J 1 base, with 11 bases left between them. CDR3 region: CASKAGSSNQPQHF. The CDR3 bases are TGTGCCAGCAAGGCGGGAAGCAGCAATCAGCCCCAGCATTTT.

The chain links TRBV15 to TRBJ1-4, with a possible D match to TRBD1 (5 bases). The CDR3 totals 15 residues. Between the trimmed V and J ends, which lost 2 bases and 3 bases, there was a span of 10 bases. CDR1 is LNHNV and CDR2 is YYDKDF in the germline V gene (reference sequence). As DNA, the CDR3 is TGTGCCACCAGCAGACCGGGACTGCCTAATGAAAAACTGTTTTTT. Residues: CATSRPGLPNEKLFF.

The rearrangement uses TRBV5-1 and TRBJ2-1; D unresolved. This CDR3 region has 12 residues. Trimming took 5 bases from V and 7 from J, leaving 10 bases between them. CDR1 is SGHRS, CDR2 YFSETQ, per germline. The chain's CDR3 is CASRPDYNEQFF. Written as DNA, the CDR3 is TGCGCCAGCAGACCAGATTATAATGAGCAGTTCTTC.

The V call is TRBV28, the J call TRBJ1-5, with TRBD1 matching over 10 bases. CDR3 length: 15 residues. Germline V CDR1 and CDR2: MDHEN, SYDVKM. Losses at the gene ends were 4 bases for V and 5 bases for J; bases not matched to a gene: 5. CDR3 residues: CASSYLTGGDQPQHF. The CDR3 nucleotides read TGTGCCAGCAGTTACCTGACAGGGGGCGATCAGCCCCAGCATTTT.

V gene TRBV28 combines with J gene TRBJ2-4, with 10 bases fitting TRBD1. Germline trimming cut 1 base from V and 6 bases from J; bases unmatched to any gene: 3. The CDR3 loop spans 15 amino acids. Germline loops: CDR1 MDHEN, CDR2 SYDVKM. The CDR3 loop is CASSLSGTGANIQYF. The CDR3 DNA reads TGTGCCAGCAGTTTATCCGGGACAGGGGCAAACATTCAGTACTTC.

About this clone: One end of the junction fails to match germline, which may point to a read error. This chain links TRBV11-2 with TRBJ2-7, with TRBD2 identical over 7 bases. The CDR3 is 15 residues long. Germline values: CDR1 SGHAT, CDR2 FQNNGV. As DNA, the CDR3 is TGTGCCAGCAGCCTAGAGCGGGGCCAAGCGTACGAGCAGTACTTC. Residues: CASSLERGQAYEQYF.

V and J are TRBV29-1 and TRBJ1-2; a weak D match, TRBD1 (6 bases). The CDR3 runs to 12 residues. The ends were cut back, 5 bases at V and 6 bases at J, with 13 bases in the middle. Germline assignment: CDR1 SQVTM and CDR2 ANQGSEA. The CDR3 protein is CSVRTPGDGYTF. The CDR3 nucleotides read TGCAGCGTTCGGACCCCAGGGGATGGCTACACCTTC.

This clone was seen only once. This chain joins TRBV7-9 and TRBJ2-1, with TRBD1 identical over 9 bases. The J segment lost 7 bases and the V segment lost 5 bases, leaving 12 bases of the junction unmatched. The CDR3 consists of 16 residues. Germline loops: CDR1 SEHNR, CDR2 FQNEAQ (reference sequence). The CDR3 DNA reads as TGTGCCAGCAGCCCGGGACAGGGTCTTCATAGAAATGAGCAGTTCTTC. Translating gives CASSPGQGLHRNEQFF.